One and the same sample provided the 13 T cell receptor beta chains below, sequenced in a study of blood T cell repertoires in COVID-19. Sequencing used immunoSEQ multiplex PCR; TCRdb keeps in-frame clones, though not all of them. Of 200,000 to 250,000 clones in the sample, 86% are singletons; the top ten hold roughly 10%. Source material: peripheral blood. The origin of the receptors is a woman aged 45-65 years with COVID-19, enrolled during active disease.

The chain couples TRBV7-8 to TRBJ2-3; D is unclear. The V gene lost 5 bases and the J gene lost 2 bases, with 5 bases spanning the gap. CDR3 length: 12 amino acids. Germline CDR1 SGHVS, CDR2 FQNEAQ. The CDR3 bases are TGTGCCAGCAGCCCAAACACAGATACGCAGTATTTT. Its protein is CASSPNTDTQYF.

This CDR3 is CASSKNRPPAGGLAGANVLTF. CDR3 in DNA: TGTGCCAGCAGCAAGAATCGGCCTCCAGCGGGGGGACTGGCTGGGGCCAACGTCCTGACTTTC. J is TRBJ2-6 and V is TRBV21-1; the DNA was not compared with TRBD2, the D call given in the table. TRBV21-1 is shown as a pseudogene. CDR3 size: 21 residues.

The chain recombines TRBV19 with TRBJ2-3; possibly TRBD2 for D (5 bases). Germline values: CDR1 LNHDA, CDR2 SQIVND (reference sequence). CDR3 length: 13 amino acids. V dropped 1 base and J dropped 6 bases, with 8 bases sitting between them. CDR3 bases: TGTGCCAGTAGTATAGCGGGGAAGGATACGCAGTATTTT. This codes for CASSIAGKDTQYF.

Worth noting for this clone: At the DNA level, this CDR3 is encoded by other sequences in the same sample as well. In DNA form, the CDR3 reads TGTGCCAGCAGCTACAGGAACACTGAAGCTTTCTTT. It yields the protein CASSYRNTEAFF. This chain connects TRBV12-3 or TRBV12-4 to TRBJ1-1; D is unclear. V lost 6 bases, J lost 1 base, and 6 bases lay in between. CDR3 length: 12 residues.

This clone was observed a single time. The V call is TRBV30, the J call TRBJ2-7; D gene ambiguous. The CDR3 runs 13 residues. Trimming stripped 5 bases from V and 3 bases from J, with 14 bases between. The germline CDR1 and CDR2 sequences are GTSNPN and SVGIG (reference sequence). In DNA, the CDR3 is TGTGCCTGGCAGAAGACACCCAGCTACGAGCAGTACTTC. It codes for CAWQKTPSYEQYF.

V gene TRBV5-1 combines with J gene TRBJ2-5; 9 bases agree with TRBD2. This CDR3 has 14 residues. Germline trimming cut 3 bases from V and 5 bases from J; bases unmatched to any gene: 5. Looked up from germline, CDR1 is SGHRS and CDR2 is YFSETQ. The CDR3 DNA reads TGCGCCAGCAGCTGGCGAACTAGCGGGGAGACCCAGTACTTC. Protein sequence: CASSWRTSGETQYF.

V gene TRBV4-1 combines with J gene TRBJ1-1; D is unclear. The CDR3 loop spans 14 amino acids. Trimming removed 0 bases from V and 0 bases from J, with 5 bases in between. Germline CDR1 MGHRA, CDR2 YSYEKL. Written as DNA, the CDR3 is TGCGCCAGCAGCCAAGATCTTATGAACACTGAAGCTTTCTTT. This translates into CASSQDLMNTEAFF.

The chain recombines TRBV12-5 with TRBJ2-7; the D gene is possibly TRBD2 (5 bases). V was trimmed by 7 bases and J by 7 bases, leaving 17 bases between them. This CDR3 contains 13 residues. Germline-derived CDR1 and CDR2 are LGHNT and FRNRAP. The chain's CDR3 is CASEGTEPGEQYF. The CDR3 DNA reads as TGTGCTAGTGAGGGAACGGAACCGGGGGAGCAGTACTTC.

The gene calls are TRBV7-8 and TRBJ2-7; possible D gene TRBD1, 6 bases. The V end lost 4 bases, the J end lost 6 bases, and 16 bases lay between the germline ends. Looked up from germline, CDR1 is SGHVS and CDR2 is FQNEAQ. The CDR3 is 14 amino acids. The CDR3, as DNA: TGTGCCAGCAGCTCTTCGACAGGATCCGCCGAGCAGTACGTC. Encoded protein: CASSSSTGSAEQYV.

This chain joins TRBV7-8 and TRBJ1-1; possibly TRBD1 for D (5 bases). V dropped 5 bases and J dropped 7 bases, with 20 bases sitting between them. Germline-derived CDR1 and CDR2 are SGHVS and FQNEAQ. CDR3 length: 15 amino acids. This CDR3 is CASSPLEEAGLEAFF. The CDR3 DNA sequence: TGTGCCAGCAGCCCCCTGGAGGAGGCGGGGCTTGAAGCTTTCTTT.

Only one count was recorded for this clone. The chain joins TRBV29-1 to TRBJ2-1; D gene ambiguous. CDR1 is SQVTM, CDR2 ANQGSEA, per germline. The V and J ends lost 2 bases and 2 bases respectively, with 10 bases between them. The CDR3 runs 14 residues. The CDR3 here is CSVEWAVTYNEQFF. For the CDR3, the DNA is TGCAGCGTTGAATGGGCTGTAACCTACAATGAGCAGTTCTTC.

This clone occurred once. The V and J genes are TRBV9 and TRBJ1-6; D may be TRBD1 (6 bases). The CDR3 extends over 16 amino acids. V lost 2 bases and J lost 9, with 18 bases in between. The germline gives CDR1 SGDLS, CDR2 YYNGEE. Written as DNA, the CDR3 is TGTGCCAGCAGCGTCGGGGTAGGGGGGGTGGCTTCACCCCTCCACTTT. Protein product: CASSVGVGGVASPLHF. Variable domain in full (rest from reference TRBV9 and TRBJ1-6): DSGVTQTPKHLITATGQRVTLRCSPRSGDLSVYWYQQSLDQGLQFLIQYYNGEERAKGNILERFSAQQFPDLHSELNLSSLELGDSALYFCASSVGVGGVASPLHFGNGTRLTVT.

The CDR3 sequence is CASGSSGGSYNEQFF. CDR3 nucleotide sequence: TGTGCTAGTGGCTCTAGCGGGGGCTCCTACAATGAGCAGTTCTTC. This chain connects TRBV12-5 to TRBJ2-1; 10 nucleotides line up with TRBD2. Germline assignment: CDR1 LGHNT and CDR2 FRNRAP. CDR3 size: 15 residues. V was clipped by 6 bases and J by 0 bases; unmatched bases: 2. The full variable domain, with the rest looked up from reference TRBV12-5 and TRBJ2-1, is DARVTQTPRHKVTEMGQEVTMRCQPILGHNTVFWYRQTMMQGLELLAYFRNRAPLDDSGMPKDRFSAEMPDATLATLKIQPSEPRDSAVYFCASGSSGGSYNEQFFGPGTRLTVL.